This T cell receptor beta chain was sequenced in a study of PD-L1 blockade in urothelial cancer. Turning to the study itself: About 90% of the roughly 29 patients were men with bladder-origin urothelial cancer.

Germline assignment: CDR1 SGHRS and CDR2 YFSETQ. The CDR3 has 14 amino acids. V lost 4 bases, J lost 5 bases, and 12 bases lay in between. TCRdb keeps only in-frame clones here, not all; method: immunoSEQ multiplex PCR. The data hold around 40,000 clones, with 85% observed a single time. Study-wide points: Sub-median blood TCR clonality before treatment predicted longer survival.

As for this clone: Antigen: not known.

Sample time point: peripheral blood 6 weeks after treatment start. Each patient contributed between 1 and 8 total time points of blood mononuclear cells, pretreatment and during treatment. This specimen was PBMCs, taken around atezolizumab (anti-PD-L1) treatment. This clonotype was sampled from a man in his 70s with urothelial cancer. V and J are TRBV5-1 and TRBJ2-2; TRBD2 might be the D (5 bases). In nucleotides, the CDR3 is TGCGCCAGCAGCCCGATCCGGGGAACCGGGGAGCTGTTTTTT. Translated: CASSPIRGTGELFF. Filled out from reference TRBV5-1 and TRBJ2-2, the complete variable domain reads KAGVTQTPRYLIKTRGQQVTLSCSPISGHRSVSWYQQTPGQGLQFLFEYFSETQRNKGNFPGRFSGRQFSNSRSEMNVSTLELGDSALYLCASSPIRGTGELFFGEGSRLTVL.